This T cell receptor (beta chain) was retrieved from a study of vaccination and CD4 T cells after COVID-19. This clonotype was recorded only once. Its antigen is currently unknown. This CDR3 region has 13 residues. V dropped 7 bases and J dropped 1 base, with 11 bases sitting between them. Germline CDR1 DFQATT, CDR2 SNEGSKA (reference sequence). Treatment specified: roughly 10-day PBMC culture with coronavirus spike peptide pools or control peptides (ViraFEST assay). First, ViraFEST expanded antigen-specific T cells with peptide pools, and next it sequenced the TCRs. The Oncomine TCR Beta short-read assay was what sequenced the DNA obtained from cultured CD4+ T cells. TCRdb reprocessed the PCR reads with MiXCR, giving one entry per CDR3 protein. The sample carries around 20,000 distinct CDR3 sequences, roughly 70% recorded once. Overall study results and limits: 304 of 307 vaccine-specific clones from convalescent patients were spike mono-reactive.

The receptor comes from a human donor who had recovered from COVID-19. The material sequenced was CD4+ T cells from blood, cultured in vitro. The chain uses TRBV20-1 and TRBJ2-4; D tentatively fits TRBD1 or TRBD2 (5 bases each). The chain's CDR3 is CSEGDVAKNIQYF. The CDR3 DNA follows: TGCAGTGAAGGGGACGTGGCCAAAAACATTCAGTACTTC.